This T cell receptor (beta chain) was obtained from a study of blood T cell repertoires in COVID-19. Background on the study: Acute and convalescent COVID-19 specimens originated in the United States, Italy and Spain. PBMCs, B-cell-depleted T cells, or T cells were the source of the cDNA or gDNA that made up the material.

Trimming took 6 bases from V and 5 from J, leaving 11 bases between them. Germline V gives CDR1 LNHDA, CDR2 SQIVND (reference sequence). The CDR3 runs 12 residues. Measured with immunoSEQ multiplex PCR; TCRdb has only the in-frame clones, and not every one. The table has 45,000 to 55,000 clones, about 88% seen once. This TCR was recovered from a man aged 50-60 years with active COVID-19. The sequencing input was peripheral blood. The chain links TRBV19 to TRBJ2-7; TRBD2 might be the D (5 bases). CDR3 nucleotide sequence: TGTGCCAGTAGCTCGGACGGGAACGAGCAGTACTTC. Protein: CASSSDGNEQYF.